This T cell receptor beta chain is from a study of glioma-infiltrating T cells. Amplification of TCR alpha and beta CDR3 regions from RNA used iRepertoire nested multiplex PCR. Input was roughly 85-400 ng of tissue mRNA or PBMC total RNA. TCRdb reprocessed the multiplex PCR reads via MiXCR and lists one record per CDR3 protein. The sample lists about 210,000 distinct CDR3 sequences; more than 25% were seen once. Trimming took off 0 bases at V and 3 bases at J, with 8 bases between the two ends. CDR3 size: 15 residues. Germline assignment: CDR1 SGHTA and CDR2 FQGNSA. This clonotype has ten or more counts.

Sequenced material: glioma tissue, nonneoplastic brain tissue, or PBMCs (not recorded which). The sequence was collected from a human donor with low-grade glioma or glioblastoma, undergoing nonglioma brain surgery, or in good health (not recorded which). The chain has TRBV7-2 and TRBJ2-2; D gene ambiguous. The chain's CDR3 is CASSLAYTYTGELFF. The CDR3 nucleotides are TGTGCCAGCAGCTTAGCGTATACCTACACCGGGGAGCTGTTTTTT.